This TCR beta chain emerged from a study of regulatory T cells in long-lasting Graves disease. The study's findings and limits: Newly diagnosed Graves' patients had higher TCR diversity than persistent ones.

The CDR3 is made up of 16 amino acids. From germline, CDR1 is LGHDT and CDR2 YNNKEL (reference sequence). J was trimmed by 5 bases and V by 1 base; bases with no gene match: 10. The sample's time point: newly diagnosed GD, antithyroid drugs for less than 3 months. Extracted RNA from PBMCs served as the source of the TCR library. Per American Thyroid Association guidelines, Graves' disease was diagnosed. Through Arm-PCR of CDR3 regions and iRepertoire HTBI primers, TCR beta libraries were built. TCRdb re-called the multiplex PCR reads with MiXCR, one entry per CDR3 protein. The sample shows hundreds of thousands of distinct CDR3 sequences, 15% to 20% of them seen only once. This clonotype showed up just a few times. What it binds is not known. This same sample was also part of a study on T cells in Graves' hyperthyroidism and ophthalmopathy. As that study records: Blood shared most expanded thyroid clonotypes above 0.001.

The chain couples TRBV3-1 to TRBJ2-5; 7 bases match TRBD2. The material sequenced was peripheral blood mononuclear cells (PBMCs), taken at new diagnosis, from a patient treated with antithyroid drugs. This TCR was sampled from a woman aged 25 to 39 with Graves disease. The CDR3 DNA reads as TGTGCCAGCAGCCAAGCGGGACTACTTCTCCGGGAGACCCAGTACTTC. Encoded protein: CASSQAGLLLRETQYF.